These T cell receptor beta chains were read from a single sample in a study of blood T cell repertoires in COVID-19. Clones were sequenced by immunoSEQ multiplex PCR, and TCRdb holds only the in-frame ones, with some missing. The sample holds 310,000 or so clones; roughly 90% are singletons and the top ten take around 6.6%. Sequenced sample: peripheral blood. These receptors all come from a man younger than 35 who had recovered from COVID-19. CDR3s leave out the opening cysteine and the closing phenylalanine or tryptophan. D genes are given only for firm matches.

v_call d_call cdr3_aa
TRBV2 . ASSTQGIENTEAF
TRBV12-3/TRBV12-4 . ATALKGANVLT
TRBV7-3 . ASSLPGTDTQY
TRBV29-1 . SVEWHTGELF
TRBV5-4 TRBD1 ASSLGDRAYEQY
TRBV10-3 . AIGRQGGYEQY
TRBV2 . ASDGTLRPPTDTQY
TRBV12-3/TRBV12-4 . AISRQGNQPQH
TRBV7-6 . ASSLDRTYNEQF
TRBV27 . ASRTSRREQY
TRBV4-1 . ASSPEGGDVSNQPQH
TRBV18 . ASSSTQANTEAF
TRBV9 TRBD2 ASSVRLAGGPNEQF
TRBV7-9 . ASSPEGGPNEQY
TRBV5-6 TRBD1 ASSGQGQGETQY
TRBV18 . ASSPWAANTGELF
TRBV5-6 . ASSPDPQGVNTEAF
TRBV5-5 . ASSLQISGANVLT
TRBV28 . ASQNLVTDTQY
TRBV27 . ASGTVFGSEQF
TRBV6-2/TRBV6-3 . ASSSPAATHGEQY
TRBV27 . ASSFGGRDEQF
TRBV7-3 TRBD1 ASSLAGGNYEQY
TRBV10-3 TRBD2 AISGTSGGPGGETQY
TRBV2 TRBD1 ASSQMGQRSGGELF
TRBV11-3 . ASSLDSLRVPGELF
TRBV6-5 . ASSYGTISYNEQF
TRBV7-2 . ASSLVGGAGEKLF
TRBV6-4 TRBD2 ARNVVRTSGGARTDTQY
TRBV27 . ASSSSNGPGELF
TRBV7-9 TRBD1 ASRLTGGYEQY
TRBV7-2 . ASSFLTTANYGYT
TRBV4-1 TRBD1 ASSQTPTGYMNTEAF
TRBV27 . ASSSSRGYEQY
TRBV19 TRBD1 ASTPDRVVENIQY
TRBV7-2 TRBD1 ASSLDRVSGANVLT
TRBV11-2 TRBD1 ASSLGSQGAWAEKLF
TRBV5-4 . ASSPFTDTYYGYT
TRBV4-3 . ASSQGSVLPLH
TRBV18 TRBD2 ASSPRTSGRPTVSYEQY
TRBV5-1 TRBD1 ASSSNSQGAGNIQY
TRBV12-3/TRBV12-4 . ASSLRGNEQF
TRBV6-2/TRBV6-3 . ASSPVGWRANVLT
TRBV19 . ASRRPEADTQY
TRBV19 . ASQGDTQY
TRBV4-2 TRBD1 ASSQKGQGRAF
TRBV27 TRBD1 ASSLNRGLSYEQY
TRBV7-9 TRBD1 ASSPRQGPQTLGYT
TRBV7-9 . ASSAGTIGYT
TRBV11-2 TRBD1 ASRGTAGRALH
TRBV7-2 . ASSPRRAGGGNTIY
TRBV5-1 TRBD1 ASSPLQGSGRYEQY
TRBV18 TRBD1 ASSPMVIGQGDGYT
TRBV19 . ASSTQGGGNTIY
TRBV12-3/TRBV12-4 . ASSLRKEQY
TRBV7-8 TRBD1 ASSLDRGSSYEQY